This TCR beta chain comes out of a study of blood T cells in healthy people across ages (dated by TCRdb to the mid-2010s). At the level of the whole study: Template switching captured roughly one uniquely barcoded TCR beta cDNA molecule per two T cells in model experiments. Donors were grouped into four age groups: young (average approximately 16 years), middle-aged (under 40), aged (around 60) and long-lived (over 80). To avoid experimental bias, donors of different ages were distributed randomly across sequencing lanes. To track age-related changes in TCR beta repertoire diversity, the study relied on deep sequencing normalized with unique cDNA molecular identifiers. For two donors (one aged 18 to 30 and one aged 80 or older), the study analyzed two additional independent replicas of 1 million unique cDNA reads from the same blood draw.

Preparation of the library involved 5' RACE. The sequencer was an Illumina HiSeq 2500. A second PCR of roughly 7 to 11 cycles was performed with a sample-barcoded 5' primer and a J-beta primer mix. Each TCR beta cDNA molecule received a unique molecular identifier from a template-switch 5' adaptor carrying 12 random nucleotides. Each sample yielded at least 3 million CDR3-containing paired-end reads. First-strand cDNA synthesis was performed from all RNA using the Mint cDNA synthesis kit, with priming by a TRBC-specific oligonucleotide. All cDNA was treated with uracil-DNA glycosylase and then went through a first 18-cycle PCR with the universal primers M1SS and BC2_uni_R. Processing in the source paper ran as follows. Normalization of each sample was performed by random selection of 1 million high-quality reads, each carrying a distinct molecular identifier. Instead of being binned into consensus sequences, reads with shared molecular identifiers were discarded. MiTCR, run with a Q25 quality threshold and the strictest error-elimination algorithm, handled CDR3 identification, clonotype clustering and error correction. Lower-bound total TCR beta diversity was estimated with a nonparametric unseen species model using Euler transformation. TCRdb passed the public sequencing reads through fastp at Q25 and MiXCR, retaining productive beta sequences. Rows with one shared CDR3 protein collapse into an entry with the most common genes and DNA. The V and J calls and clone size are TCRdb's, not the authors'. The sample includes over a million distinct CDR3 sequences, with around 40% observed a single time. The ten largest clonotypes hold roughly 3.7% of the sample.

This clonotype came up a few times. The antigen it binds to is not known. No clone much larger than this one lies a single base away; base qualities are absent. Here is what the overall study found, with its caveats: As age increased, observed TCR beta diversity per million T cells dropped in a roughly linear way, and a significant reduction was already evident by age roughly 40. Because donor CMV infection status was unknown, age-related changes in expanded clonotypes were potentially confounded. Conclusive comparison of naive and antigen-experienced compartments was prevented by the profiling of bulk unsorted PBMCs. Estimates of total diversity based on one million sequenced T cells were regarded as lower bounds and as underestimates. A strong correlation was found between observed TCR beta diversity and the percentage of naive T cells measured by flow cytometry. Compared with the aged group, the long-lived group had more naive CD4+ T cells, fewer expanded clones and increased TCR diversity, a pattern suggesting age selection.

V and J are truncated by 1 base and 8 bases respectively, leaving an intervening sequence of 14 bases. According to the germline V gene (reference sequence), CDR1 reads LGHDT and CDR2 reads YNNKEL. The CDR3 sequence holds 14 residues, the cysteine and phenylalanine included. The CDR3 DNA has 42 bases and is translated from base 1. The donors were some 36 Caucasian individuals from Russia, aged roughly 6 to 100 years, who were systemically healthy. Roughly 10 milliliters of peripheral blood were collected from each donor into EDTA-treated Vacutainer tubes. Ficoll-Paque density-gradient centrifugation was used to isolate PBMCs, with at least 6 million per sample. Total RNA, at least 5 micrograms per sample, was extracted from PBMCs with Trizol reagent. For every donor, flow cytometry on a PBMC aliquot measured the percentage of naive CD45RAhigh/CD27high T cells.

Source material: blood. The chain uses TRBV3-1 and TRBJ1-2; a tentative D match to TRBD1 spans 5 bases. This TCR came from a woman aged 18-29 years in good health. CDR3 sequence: CASSQVRQGGGYTF. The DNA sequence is TGTGCCAGCAGCCAAGTGAGGCAGGGTGGCGGCTACACCTTC.